What follows describes a single T cell receptor (beta chain). Its antigen is not identified. CDR3 length equals 17 residues. Germline assignment: CDR1 KGHSH and CDR2 LQKENI. Unmatched junction bases numbered 5, after V lost 3 bases and J lost 2 bases. This sample is part of a study of cytomegalovirus exposure and HLA in healthy donors. Across the study: The Caucasian-associated ancestry cluster contained about 80% of the 398 genotyped donors.

There were likely unrecorded immune exposures, though donors were nominally healthy when sampled. Points from the study as a whole: According to the study, roughly 160 TCR beta chains were cytomegalovirus-associated.

In the PCR, 60 Vbeta and 13 Jbeta primers were used. The protocol was immunoSEQ multiplex PCR, while the TCRdb copy is restricted to in-frame clones and leaves out a portion. The table records about 270,000 clones, under 80% of them present only once. V gene TRBV18 combines with J gene TRBJ1-5; the match to TRBD1 covers 12 bases. This TCR was recovered from a female donor in good health and CMV-seronegative. The sequenced material came from PBMCs. This CDR3 is CASSPGQGARGNQPQHF. The CDR3 coding sequence is TGTGCCAGCTCACCGGGACAGGGGGCGCGGGGCAATCAGCCCCAGCATTTT.